This T cell receptor beta chain was captured in a study of blood T cell repertoires in COVID-19. About the study: Specimens from acute and convalescent COVID-19 originated in the United States, Italy and Spain. T cells, B-cell-depleted T cells, or PBMCs supplied cDNA or gDNA.

The length of the CDR3 is 17 residues. Germline CDR1 MNHEY, CDR2 SVGEGT. Trimming removed 3 bases at V and 6 bases at J, with 24 bases between. In the original processing: Amplifying reference gene primers gave estimates of nucleated cell counts. The repertoire was sequenced with immunoSEQ multiplex PCR; TCRdb's copy has only in-frame clones and lacks some. V and J calls and clone size are given by that table; D and trimming were obtained from the DNA. In the table there are some 170,000 clones, about 81% of which are singletons. The sequence was obtained from a woman at least 80 years old with acute or convalescent COVID-19. The chain is built from TRBV6-2 or TRBV6-3 and TRBJ2-7; the D gene is possibly TRBD1 (5 bases). The sequencing input was peripheral blood. The CDR3 coding sequence is TGTGCCAGCAGTTATCCCACTGCCGCCAGGGTAACCTTCGAGCAGTACTTC. Translation: CASSYPTAARVTFEQYF.